One sample yielded the 13 T cell receptor beta chains listed below, sequenced in a study of CD8 T cells in Susac syndrome (dated by TCRdb to between 2019 and 2020). The receptor library was made with the immunoSEQ multiplex PCR assay. RNA was extracted using the RNeasy kit, and about 0.45 to 1 ug of the RNA was reverse transcribed with random hexamers. Starting from the raw public reads, TCRdb applied fastp trimming at Q25, assembled clones with MiXCR and retained in-frame beta chains. Each CDR3 protein appears once, grouped with its most common genes and DNA. The sample has about 210,000 distinct CDR3 sequences on record, roughly 96% of them singletons. The top ten clonotypes cover 0.095% of the sample. The sample taken for sequencing was CD4+ T cells from PBMCs. The receptor source for this set is a human donor with multiple sclerosis.

The chain uses TRBV20-1 and TRBJ2-4; D perhaps matches TRBD1 (5 bases). CDR1 is DFQATT, CDR2 SNEGSKA, per germline (reference sequence). CDR3 length: 11 residues. Trimming pared 7 bases from V and 5 bases from J, leaving 9 bases between. The CDR3 sequence is CSVDRENIQYF. In DNA, the CDR3 is TGCAGTGTAGACAGAGAAAACATTCAGTACTTC.

This rearrangement joins TRBV2 to TRBJ2-1; D remains unclear. The germline gives CDR1 SNHLY, CDR2 FYNNEI. The V gene lost 4 bases and the J gene lost 4 bases, with 14 bases spanning the gap. There are 15 residues in the CDR3. The CDR3 here is CASSALKFRYNEQFF. DNA of the CDR3: TGTGCCAGCAGTGCCTTGAAGTTTAGATACAATGAGCAGTTCTTC.

This clonotype was counted only a few times. The CDR3 sequence: CASSLGLSTDTQYF. The CDR3 coding sequence is TGTGCCAGCAGTTTGGGGCTAAGCACAGATACGCAGTATTTT. The chain couples TRBV7-9 to TRBJ2-3, with D possibly TRBD1 on 5 matching bases. This CDR3 region has 14 residues. Germline V gene sequence: CDR1 SEHNR, CDR2 FQNEAQ (reference sequence). V was cut by 6 bases and J by 0 bases, with 10 bases left in between. The complete variable domain, with remaining parts taken from reference TRBV7-9 and TRBJ2-3, reads DTGVSQNPRHKITKRGQNVTFRCDPISEHNRLYWYRQTLGQGPEFLTYFQNEAQLEKSRLLSDRFSAERPKGSFSTLEIQRTEQGDSAMYLCASSLGLSTDTQYFGPGTRLTVL.

The rearrangement links TRBV3-1 to TRBJ2-2; 7 bases line up with TRBD1. The CDR3 contains 16 residues. Germline CDR1 and CDR2: LGHDT and YNNKEL (reference sequence). Germline trimming cut 4 bases from V and 2 bases from J; bases unmatched to any gene: 7. CDR3 sequence: CASSLIRDRNTGELFF. In DNA, the CDR3 is TGTGCCAGCAGCCTAATCCGGGACAGAAACACCGGGGAGCTGTTTTTT.

The chain carries TRBV9 and TRBJ2-7; TRBD2 matches 10 bases. This CDR3 spans 14 amino acids. Losses at the gene ends were 5 bases for V and 7 bases for J; bases not matched to a gene: 9. Germline-derived CDR1 and CDR2 are SGDLS and YYNGEE. The CDR3 reads CASSPTSGRGEQYF. The CDR3 coding sequence is TGTGCCAGCAGTCCAACCAGCGGGAGGGGTGAGCAGTACTTC.

The chain uses TRBV9 and TRBJ1-6; perhaps TRBD1 as D (6 bases). CDR1 is SGDLS and CDR2 is YYNGEE in the germline V gene. V lost 0 bases and J 8 bases, leaving 9 bases between the germline ends. This CDR3 comprises 14 residues. CDR3 region: CASSVGRGDSPLHF. The CDR3 bases are TGTGCCAGCAGCGTAGGAAGGGGGGATTCACCCCTCCACTTT.

This chain connects TRBV30 to TRBJ2-1, with 10 bases fitting TRBD2. V lost 0 bases and J lost 0; bases outside the gene matches: 11. CDR1 is GTSNPN, CDR2 SVGIG, per germline (reference sequence). The CDR3 runs 19 residues. The DNA for the CDR3 is TGTGCCTGGAGTGTATCTAGACTAGCGGGCCGGAGCTCCTACAATGAGCAGTTCTTC. Amino acids: CAWSVSRLAGRSSYNEQFF.

This chain links TRBV11-2 with TRBJ2-7; 11 bases align to TRBD2. Germline trimming cut 5 bases from V and 3 bases from J; bases unmatched to any gene: 6. Germline loops: CDR1 SGHAT, CDR2 FQNNGV. The CDR3 has 15 residues. The CDR3 loop is CASSQRLAGNYEQYF. For the CDR3, the DNA is TGTGCCAGCAGCCAAAGACTAGCGGGGAACTACGAGCAGTACTTC. Based on the CDR3 plus reference TRBV11-2 and TRBJ2-7, the full variable domain is EAGVAQSPRYKIIEKRQSVAFWCNPISGHATLYWYQQILGQGPKLLIQFQNNGVVDDSQLPKDRFSAERLKGVDSTLKIQPAKLEDSAVYLCASSQRLAGNYEQYFGPGTRLTVT.

CDR3 residues: CSVSGLAGGSNEQFF. The CDR3 region has the DNA TGCAGTGTGTCGGGACTAGCGGGAGGAAGTAATGAGCAGTTCTTC. This chain joins TRBV20-1 and TRBJ2-1; 15 bases are shared with TRBD2. This CDR3 region has 15 residues. Per the germline V gene, CDR1 is DFQATT and CDR2 is SNEGSKA (reference sequence). Trimming cost V 7 bases and J 7 bases; bases outside gene matches: 8.

The genes are TRBV13 and TRBJ2-2; D is undetermined. The CDR3 length is 16 residues. Germline V gene data show CDR1 as PRHDT and CDR2 as FYEKMQ (reference sequence). Between the trimmed V and J ends, which lost 4 bases and 3 bases, there was a span of 15 bases. The CDR3 here is CASSSPKTRYTGELFF. The CDR3 region has the DNA TGTGCCAGCAGCTCCCCTAAGACACGCTACACCGGGGAGCTGTTTTTT.

This chain connects TRBV12-3 or TRBV12-4 to TRBJ1-5; the match to TRBD1 covers 10 bases. J gave up 6 bases and V 5 bases, and 7 bases lay outside the gene matches. This CDR3 contains 15 residues. This chain's CDR3 is CASSPGQGKSQPQHF. As DNA, the CDR3 is TGTGCCAGCAGTCCGGGACAGGGGAAGAGTCAGCCCCAGCATTTT.

The chain uses TRBV7-8 and TRBJ2-7; 8 bases align to TRBD1. V shed 1 base and J 5 bases; nucleotides not matched to a gene: 4. The CDR3 length is 14 residues. Germline CDR1 and CDR2: SGHVS and FQNEAQ. The CDR3 DNA sequence: TGTGCCAGCAGCTTAGTTTTACAGGGGGACGAGCAGTACTTC. The encoded protein is CASSLVLQGDEQYF.

CDR3 in DNA: TGTGCCAGCAGTTCTTTCCCGGCCGATACGCAGTATTTT. Residues: CASSSFPADTQYF. This rearrangement joins TRBV2 to TRBJ2-3; D remains unclear. CDR1 SNHLY and CDR2 FYNNEI come from the germline V gene. Trimming pared 5 bases from V and 6 bases from J, leaving 12 bases between. The CDR3 covers 13 residues. The variable domain in full, with the rest retrieved from reference TRBV2 and TRBJ2-3, is EPEVTQTPSHQVTQMGQEVILRCVPISNHLYFYWYRQILGQKVEFLVSFYNNEISEKSEIFDDQFSVERPDGSNFTLKIRSTKLEDSAMYFCASSSFPADTQYFGPGTRLTVL.